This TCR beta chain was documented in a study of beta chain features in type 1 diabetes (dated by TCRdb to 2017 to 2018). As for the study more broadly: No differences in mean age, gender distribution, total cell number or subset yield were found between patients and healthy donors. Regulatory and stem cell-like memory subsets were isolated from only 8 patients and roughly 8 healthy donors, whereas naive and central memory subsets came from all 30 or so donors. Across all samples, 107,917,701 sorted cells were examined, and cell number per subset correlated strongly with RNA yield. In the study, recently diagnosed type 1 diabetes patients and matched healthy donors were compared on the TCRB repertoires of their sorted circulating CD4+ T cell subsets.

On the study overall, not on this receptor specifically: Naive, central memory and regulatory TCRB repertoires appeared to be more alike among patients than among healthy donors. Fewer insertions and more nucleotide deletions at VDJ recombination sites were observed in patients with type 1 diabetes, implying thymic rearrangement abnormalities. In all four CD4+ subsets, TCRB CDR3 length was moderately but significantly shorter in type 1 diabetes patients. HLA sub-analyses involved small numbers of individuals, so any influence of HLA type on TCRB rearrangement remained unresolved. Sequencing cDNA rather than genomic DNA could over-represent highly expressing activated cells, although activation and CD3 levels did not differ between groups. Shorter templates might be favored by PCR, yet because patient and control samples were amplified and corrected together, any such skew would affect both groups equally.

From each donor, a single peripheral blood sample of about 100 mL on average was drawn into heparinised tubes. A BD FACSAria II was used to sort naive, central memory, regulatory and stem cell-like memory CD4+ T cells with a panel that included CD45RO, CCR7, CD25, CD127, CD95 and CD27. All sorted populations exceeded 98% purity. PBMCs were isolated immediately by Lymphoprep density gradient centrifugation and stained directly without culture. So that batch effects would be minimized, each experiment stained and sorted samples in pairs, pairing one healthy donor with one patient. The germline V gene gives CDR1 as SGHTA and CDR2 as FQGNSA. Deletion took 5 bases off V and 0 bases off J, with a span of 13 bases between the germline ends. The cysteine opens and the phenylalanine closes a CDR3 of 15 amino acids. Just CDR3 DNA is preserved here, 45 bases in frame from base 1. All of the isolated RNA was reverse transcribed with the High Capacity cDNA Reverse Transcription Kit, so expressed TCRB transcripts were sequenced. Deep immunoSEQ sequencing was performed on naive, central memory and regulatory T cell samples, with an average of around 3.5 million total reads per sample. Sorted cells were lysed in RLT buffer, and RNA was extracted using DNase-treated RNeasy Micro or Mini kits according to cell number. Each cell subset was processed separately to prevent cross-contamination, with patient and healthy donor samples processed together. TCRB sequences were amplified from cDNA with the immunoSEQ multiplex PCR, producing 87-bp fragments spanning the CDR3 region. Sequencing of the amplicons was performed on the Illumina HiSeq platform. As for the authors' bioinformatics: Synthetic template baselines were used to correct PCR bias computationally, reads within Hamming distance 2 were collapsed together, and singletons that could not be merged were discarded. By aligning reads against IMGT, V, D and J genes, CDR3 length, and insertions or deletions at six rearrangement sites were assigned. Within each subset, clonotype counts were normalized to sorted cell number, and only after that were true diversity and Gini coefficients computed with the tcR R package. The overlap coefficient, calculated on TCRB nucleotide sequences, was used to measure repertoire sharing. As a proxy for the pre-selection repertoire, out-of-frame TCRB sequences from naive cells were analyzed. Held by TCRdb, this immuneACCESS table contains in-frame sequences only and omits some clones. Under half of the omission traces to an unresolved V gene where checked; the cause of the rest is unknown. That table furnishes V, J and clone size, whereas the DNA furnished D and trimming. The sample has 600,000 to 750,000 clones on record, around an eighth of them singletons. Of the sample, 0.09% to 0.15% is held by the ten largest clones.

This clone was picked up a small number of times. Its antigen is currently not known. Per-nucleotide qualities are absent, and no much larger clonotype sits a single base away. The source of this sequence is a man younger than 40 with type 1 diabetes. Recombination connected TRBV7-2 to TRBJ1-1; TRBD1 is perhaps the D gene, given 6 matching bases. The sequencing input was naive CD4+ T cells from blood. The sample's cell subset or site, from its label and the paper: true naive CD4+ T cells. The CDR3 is CASSPGTPLNTEAFF. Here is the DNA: TGTGCCAGCAGCCCAGGGACACCCCTGAACACTGAAGCTTTCTTT.